This T cell receptor beta chain appears in the sequencing data of a study of blood T cells in healthy people across ages. The second PCR ran about 6 to 11 cycles with a sample-barcoded 5' primer and J-beta primers. Each CDR3 protein is one row after TCRdb ran MiXCR on the 5' RACE reads. The table has over a million distinct CDR3 sequences, roughly 24% seen once. The ends were cut back, 4 bases at V and 14 bases at J, with 17 bases in the middle. The CDR3 consists of 13 residues. Germline CDR1 and CDR2: SGHVS and FNYEAQ. Drawing of peripheral blood yielded 7.5 to 10 milliliters from each donor. Isolation of PBMCs gave at least 7 million cells per sample. The sample also formed part of further work on T cells of mothers and their children. That report adds: The cDNA synthesis received all extracted RNA, at around 1.6 ug per 15 ul.

Input material: blood. The gene calls are TRBV7-6 and TRBJ1-4, with D perhaps TRBD1 (6 bases). This TCR derives from a girl between 2 and 10 years old in good health. CDR3 in DNA: TGTGCCAGCAGCTCGCAGCAGGGGAGTTCGCTGTTTTTT. This encodes CASSSQQGSSLFF.